This passage covers 4 T cell receptor beta chains from one sample sequenced in a study of cytomegalovirus exposure and HLA in healthy donors. The PCR used 60 Vbeta and 13 Jbeta primers. The protocol was immunoSEQ multiplex PCR, while the TCRdb copy is restricted to in-frame clones and leaves out a portion. The sample yields 150,000 to 200,000 clones, 65% to 80% seen once. Sequenced: PBMCs. The source of these receptors is a young man in good health and CMV-seropositive.

V is TRBV6-6 and J is TRBJ2-7, with D unclear. With 0 bases removed from V and 6 bases from J, the gap between germline ends came to 6 bases. Per germline, CDR1 MNHNY and CDR2 SVGAGI (reference sequence). This CDR3 region has 12 residues. DNA for the CDR3: TGTGCCAGCAGTTACTCGAGAGGCGAGCAGTACGTC. Translation gives CASSYSRGEQYV.

This clone was detected a few times. The chain joins TRBV21-1 to TRBJ1-5; the table's D call of TRBD1 was not tested on the DNA. TRBV21-1 is deemed a pseudogene. The CDR3 runs to 16 residues. The CDR3 region has the DNA TGTGCCAGCAGCAAAGCCGCCAGAAATAGCAATCAGCCCCAGCATTTT. It encodes CASSKAARNSNQPQHF.

This chain links TRBV15 with TRBJ2-7, with a tentative D call TRBD2 (6 bases). The CDR3 length is 18 residues. V dropped 2 bases and J dropped 6 bases, with 26 bases sitting between them. Per germline, CDR1 LNHNV and CDR2 YYDKDF (reference sequence). CDR3 region: CATSRFSDRGLGPLEQYV. CDR3 sequence (DNA): TGTGCCACCAGCAGATTTTCAGATCGGGGGTTAGGGCCACTCGAGCAGTACGTC.

Here the CDR3 reads CASSVGTSNAEAFF. The CDR3 coding sequence is TGTGCCAGCAGCGTCGGGACAAGTAACGCTGAAGCTTTCTTT. V and J are TRBV9 and TRBJ1-1; maybe TRBD1 (6 bases). This CDR3 has 14 residues. V lost 2 bases and J 6 bases, leaving 14 bases between the germline ends. Germline CDR1 SGDLS, CDR2 YYNGEE.